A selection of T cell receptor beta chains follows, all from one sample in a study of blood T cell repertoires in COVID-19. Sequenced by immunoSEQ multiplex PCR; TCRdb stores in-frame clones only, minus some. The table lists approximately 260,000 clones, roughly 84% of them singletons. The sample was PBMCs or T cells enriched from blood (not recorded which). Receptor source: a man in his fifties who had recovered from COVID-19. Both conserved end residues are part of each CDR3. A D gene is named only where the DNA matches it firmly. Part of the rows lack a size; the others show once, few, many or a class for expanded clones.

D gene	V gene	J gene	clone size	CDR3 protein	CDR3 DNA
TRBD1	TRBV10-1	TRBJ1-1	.	CASSRDRAYTEAFF	TGCGCCAGCAGCCGGGACAGGGCTTACACTGAAGCTTTCTTT
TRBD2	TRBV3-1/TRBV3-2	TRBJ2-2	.	CASSQRLAVVGELFF	TGTGCCAGCAGCCAGAGACTAGCGGTAGTCGGGGAGCTGTTTTTT
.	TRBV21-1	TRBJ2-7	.	CASSGPGLAGDEPYEQYF	TGTGCCAGCAGCGGGCCGGGACTAGCGGGGGATGAGCCCTACGAGCAGTACTTC
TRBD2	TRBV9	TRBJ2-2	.	CASSQLAGYTGELFF	TGTGCCAGCAGCCAACTAGCGGGCTACACCGGGGAGCTGTTTTTT
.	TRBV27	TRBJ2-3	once	CASRSGHITDTQYF	TGTGCCAGCAGATCGGGACACATCACAGATACGCAGTATTTT
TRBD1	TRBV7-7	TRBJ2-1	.	CASSSLAGTGGNEQFF	TGTGCTAGCAGCTCGTTAGCTGGGACAGGGGGTAATGAGCAGTTCTTC
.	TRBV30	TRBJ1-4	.	CALNGGPNEKLFF	TGTGCCCTCAACGGGGGGCCTAATGAAAAACTGTTTTTT
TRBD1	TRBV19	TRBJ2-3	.	CASSITRDRDTQYF	TGTGCCAGTAGTATTACCAGGGACAGAGATACGCAGTATTTT
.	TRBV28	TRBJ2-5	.	CASSLVPRQTQYF	TGTGCCAGCAGTTTAGTGCCGCGTCAGACCCAGTACTTC
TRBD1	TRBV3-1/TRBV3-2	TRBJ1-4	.	CASSLGGAGEKLFF	TGTGCCAGCAGCCTAGGGGGCGCGGGTGAAAAACTGTTTTTT
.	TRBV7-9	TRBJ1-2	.	CASSLAGDLTF	TGTGCCAGCAGCTTAGCGGGAGATCTCACCTTC
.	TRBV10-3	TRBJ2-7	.	CAISESKQQYF	TGTGCCATCAGTGAGTCCAAGCAGCAGTACTTC
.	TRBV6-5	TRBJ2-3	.	CASSPYADTQYF	TGTGCCAGCAGCCCCTACGCAGATACGCAGTATTTT
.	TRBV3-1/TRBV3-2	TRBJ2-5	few	CASSQGNKETQYF	TGTGCCAGCAGCCAAGGAAACAAAGAGACCCAGTACTTC
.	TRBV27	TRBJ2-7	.	CASSLTQGKCYEQYF	TGTGCCAGCAGTTTAACGCAGGGTAAGTGTTACGAGCAGTACTTC
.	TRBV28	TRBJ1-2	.	CASSLDGRGYTF	TGTGCCAGCAGTTTAGACGGGAGAGGCTACACCTTC
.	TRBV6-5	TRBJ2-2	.	CASSAGVGTGELFF	TGTGCCAGCTCCGCAGGGGTGGGGACCGGGGAGCTGTTTTTT
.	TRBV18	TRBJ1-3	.	CASSPPGGTGNTIYF	TGTGCCAGCTCACCCCCAGGAGGGACTGGAAACACCATATATTTT
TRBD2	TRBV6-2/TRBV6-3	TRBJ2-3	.	CASSPLGAGGPTDTQYF	TGTGCCAGCAGCCCACTGGGAGCGGGGGGACCGACAGATACGCAGTATTTT
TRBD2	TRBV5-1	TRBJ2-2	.	CASSSASGRATGELFF	TGCGCCAGCAGCTCCGCTAGCGGGAGGGCCACCGGGGAGCTGTTTTTT
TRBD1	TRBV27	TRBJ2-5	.	CASSLTSGTGSTQYF	TGTGCCAGCAGTCTAACTTCCGGGACAGGGTCGACCCAGTACTTC
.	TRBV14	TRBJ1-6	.	CASSQVFKGAVNSPLHF	TGTGCCAGCAGCCAAGTTTTTAAAGGGGCGGTCAATTCACCCCTCCACTTT
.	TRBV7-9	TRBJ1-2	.	CASSPSPIPDYGYTF	TGTGCCAGCAGCCCTAGCCCCATCCCAGACTATGGCTACACCTTC